These T cell receptor beta chains were read from a single sample in a study of PD-L1 blockade in urothelial cancer. Only in-frame clones appear in the TCRdb table, and some are missing; sequencing was by immunoSEQ multiplex PCR. The table lists under 30,000 clones, around 87% of them singletons. The material sequenced was PBMCs, taken around atezolizumab (anti-PD-L1) treatment. These receptors were obtained from a man aged 45-60 years with urothelial cancer. CDR3s include the opening cysteine and the closing phenylalanine or tryptophan. The order of the fields is CDR3 protein, CDR3 DNA, J gene, V gene, D gene, clone size. D genes are given only for firm matches. Clone size, where shown, is once, few, many, or a class for clones that have expanded.

CASSLGRGGSYEQYF,TGTGCCAGCAGTTTGGGCAGGGGCGGTAGTTACGAGCAGTACTTC,TRBJ2-7,TRBV27,-,-
CASSLAEGRHTDTQYF,TGTGCCAGCAGCTTAGCGGAGGGCAGACACACAGATACGCAGTATTTT,TRBJ2-3,TRBV7-9,-,once
CASSRWGGSGANVLTF,TGTGCCAGCAGCCGCTGGGGGGGATCTGGGGCCAACGTCCTGACTTTC,TRBJ2-6,TRBV7-3,TRBD2,-
CASSLVTGGKGYTF,TGTGCCAGCAGCTTGGTGACAGGGGGTAAAGGCTACACCTTC,TRBJ1-2,TRBV5-6,TRBD1,-
CASSLSGVDTQYF,TGTGCCAGCAGCTTATCGGGAGTAGATACGCAGTATTTT,TRBJ2-3,TRBV7-6,-,-
CASSPGTGVEQYF,TGCGCCAGCAGCCCCGGGACAGGGGTCGAGCAGTACTTC,TRBJ2-7,TRBV5-1,TRBD1,-
CASSLTAAGFLSYEQYF,TGTGCCAGCAGCCTAACGGCGGCAGGGTTCCTCTCCTACGAGCAGTACTTC,TRBJ2-7,TRBV7-8,-,-
CASSLSGQGYTEAFF,TGTGCCAGCAGCTTATCCGGACAGGGGTATACTGAAGCTTTCTTT,TRBJ1-1,TRBV7-3,TRBD1,-
CASREDRNYGYTF,TGTGCCAGCAGGGAAGACAGGAACTATGGCTACACCTTC,TRBJ1-2,TRBV27,-,once
CASSRFSGGPSTDTQYF,TGTGCCAGCAGCCGCTTCAGTGGAGGCCCTAGCACAGATACGCAGTATTTT,TRBJ2-3,TRBV7-9,-,-
CASRSGSYEQYF,TGCGCCAGCAGGTCCGGGTCCTACGAGCAGTACTTC,TRBJ2-7,TRBV5-1,-,once
CASSFRTQGANYGYTF,TGTGCCAGCTCATTCCGGACACAGGGGGCGAACTATGGCTACACCTTC,TRBJ1-2,TRBV18,TRBD1,once
CASSLESSLGGSSYEQYF,TGTGCCAGCAGCTTAGAGTCGAGCTTAGGCGGGAGCTCCTACGAGCAGTACTTC,TRBJ2-7,TRBV13,TRBD2,-
CASSVGGRVNYGYTF,TGTGCCAGCAGCGTAGGGGGCAGGGTCAACTATGGCTACACCTTC,TRBJ1-2,TRBV9,-,-
CASSYSGQGSEAFF,TGTGCCAGCAGTTACTCGGGACAGGGGAGCGAAGCTTTCTTT,TRBJ1-1,TRBV6-5,TRBD1,once
CAISAQGGSYEQYF,TGTGCCATCAGTGCACAGGGGGGATCCTACGAGCAGTACTTC,TRBJ2-7,TRBV10-3,TRBD1,-
CASSSTRVSYNEQFF,TGTGCCAGCAGTTCGACTAGGGTATCCTACAATGAGCAGTTCTTC,TRBJ2-1,TRBV2,-,-
CASSLIMTSGRGELFF,TGCGCCAGCAGTCTTATAATGACTAGCGGGAGGGGGGAGCTGTTTTTT,TRBJ2-2,TRBV4-3,TRBD2,-
CASTPRAGQNYGYTF,TGTGCCAGCACCCCCAGGGCAGGCCAAAACTATGGCTACACCTTC,TRBJ1-2,TRBV6-1,-,-
CASGLVAPGGQRPQHF,TGTGCTAGTGGTTTGGTAGCGCCAGGGGGACAACGGCCCCAGCATTTT,TRBJ1-5,TRBV12-5,TRBD1,-
CASSLQDSYGYTF,TGTGCCAGCTCACTTCAGGATAGCTATGGCTACACCTTC,TRBJ1-2,TRBV18,-,few
CASSDAPGERNEQFF,TGTGCCAGCAGTGACGCGCCAGGGGAGCGCAATGAGCAGTTCTTC,TRBJ2-1,TRBV6-4,-,-
CASSEAAGDPNQPQHF,TGTGCCAGCAGTGAAGCGGCAGGGGACCCCAATCAGCCCCAGCATTTT,TRBJ1-5,TRBV6-1,-,-
CASSTSQGTDTQYF,TGTGCCAGTAGTACATCACAGGGAACAGATACGCAGTATTTT,TRBJ2-3,TRBV19,-,-
CAITDTEDGYTF,TGTGCCATCACCGACACGGAAGATGGCTACACCTTC,TRBJ1-2,TRBV10-3,-,-
CASSAPTSGRPDTQYF,TGTGCCAGCAGCGCTCCGACTAGCGGGAGGCCAGATACGCAGTATTTT,TRBJ2-3,TRBV2,TRBD2,-
CASSFGNTEAFF,TGTGCCAGCAGTTTCGGGAACACTGAAGCTTTCTTT,TRBJ1-1,TRBV27,-,-
CASSAPRGERPQHF,TGTGCCAGTAGTGCCCCGCGGGGAGAGAGGCCCCAGCATTTT,TRBJ1-5,TRBV19,-,few
CASSSPLGLAGRQETQYF,TGTGCCAGCAGTTCGCCCCTCGGACTAGCGGGACGTCAAGAGACCCAGTACTTC,TRBJ2-5,TRBV27,TRBD2,-
CASSFKDGGANTGELFF,TGTGCCAGCAGCTTCAAGGACGGGGGGGCCAACACCGGGGAGCTGTTTTTT,TRBJ2-2,TRBV7-6,TRBD2,-
CASSGRAGGLSIGTEAFF,TGTGCCAGCAGCGGTAGGGCAGGGGGCCTGAGTATCGGCACTGAAGCTTTCTTT,TRBJ1-1,TRBV9,TRBD1,-
CAWIGGTDTQYF,TGTGCCTGGATAGGGGGCACAGATACGCAGTATTTT,TRBJ2-3,TRBV30,-,-
CASSYRDRANYGYTF,TGTGCCAGCAGTTACAGAGACAGAGCTAACTATGGCTACACCTTC,TRBJ1-2,TRBV6-5,-,-
CASSQCRPGQVFNSGANVLTF,TGCGCCAGCAGTCAATGTCGTCCAGGACAGGTGTTCAACTCTGGGGCCAACGTCCTGACTTTC,TRBJ2-6,TRBV23-1,TRBD1,-
CASSFGTAIPEAFF,TGTGCCAGCAGCTTCGGGACAGCAATACCTGAAGCTTTCTTT,TRBJ1-1,TRBV7-9,TRBD1,-
CASRLAGATSETQYF,TGTGCCAGTAGGTTAGCGGGGGCCACCTCGGAGACCCAGTACTTC,TRBJ2-5,TRBV19,TRBD2,-
CAWKTGQFMNTIYF,TGTGCCTGGAAGACAGGGCAGTTTATGAACACCATATATTTT,TRBJ1-3,TRBV30,TRBD1,-
CSVRWGRSRGDEQFF,TGCAGCGTCCGCTGGGGTAGGTCCAGGGGGGATGAGCAGTTCTTC,TRBJ2-1,TRBV29-1,-,-
CASSPDRSHGELFF,TGCGCCAGCAGCCCCGACAGAAGTCACGGGGAGCTGTTTTTT,TRBJ2-2,TRBV5-1,-,-
CASSQESRGPYGYTF,TGCGCCAGCAGCCAAGAGAGCAGGGGTCCCTATGGCTACACCTTC,TRBJ1-2,TRBV4-3,-,-
CASGKAEMNTEAFF,TGTGCCAGCGGCAAGGCGGAGATGAACACTGAAGCTTTCTTT,TRBJ1-1,TRBV6-1,-,-
CASSAGQSPYEQYF,TGTGCCAGCAGCGCCGGACAGTCCCCCTACGAGCAGTACTTC,TRBJ2-7,TRBV9,-,-
CASSPVRTNEKLFF,TGTGCCAGCAGTCCCGTCCGGACTAATGAAAAACTGTTTTTT,TRBJ1-4,TRBV28,-,-
CASSETTQGGNQPQHF,TGTGCCAGCAGCGAAACTACCCAGGGTGGCAATCAGCCCCAGCATTTT,TRBJ1-5,TRBV9,-,-
CATRGVGREQFF,TGTGCCACCAGGGGAGTGGGTCGGGAGCAGTTCTTC,TRBJ2-1,TRBV15,-,-
CASSVETGGQPQHF,TGTGCCAGCAGCGTTGAGACAGGGGGACAGCCCCAGCATTTT,TRBJ1-5,TRBV7-9,TRBD1,-
CASSLQETQYF,TGTGCCAGCAGCTTACAGGAAACCCAGTACTTC,TRBJ2-5,TRBV5-4,-,-
CASSTRTGGNNQPQHF,TGTGCCAGCAGTACTCGGACAGGGGGGAACAATCAGCCCCAGCATTTT,TRBJ1-5,TRBV28,TRBD1,-
CASSLGQGGTGELFF,TGTGCCAGCAGCCTCGGACAGGGGGGCACCGGGGAGCTGTTTTTT,TRBJ2-2,TRBV9,TRBD1,once
CAHAGVRGAGANVLTF,TGTGCTCATGCCGGTGTTCGGGGAGCTGGGGCCAACGTCCTGACTTTC,TRBJ2-6,TRBV30,-,-
CASSPGATDTGELFF,TGTGCCAGCAGTCCAGGGGCTACGGACACCGGGGAGCTGTTTTTT,TRBJ2-2,TRBV11-3,-,-
CAWSAGESIYNEQFF,TGTGCCTGGAGTGCAGGCGAAAGTATCTACAATGAGCAGTTCTTC,TRBJ2-1,TRBV30,-,-
CASSVTGYHEQFF,TGTGCCAGCAGCGTTACAGGGTACCATGAGCAGTTCTTC,TRBJ2-1,TRBV11-3,-,-